The T cell receptor (beta chain) under discussion was sequenced for a study of CD8+ T cells in alopecia areata. On the study more broadly: Tofacitinib ran for 6 to 18 months before 6 months off drug.

Germline loops: CDR1 GTSNPN, CDR2 SVGIG (reference sequence). The CDR3 has 13 residues. The germline V and J ends were trimmed by 2 bases and 4 bases, with 9 bases remaining between them. Once RNA had been extracted, it was reverse transcribed into cDNA to act as the sequencing template. Clones were read by immunoSEQ multiplex PCR, and TCRdb kept only the in-frame ones, dropping some. The sample carries approximately 180,000 clones, roughly 60% recorded once. PBMC-derived CD4+ and CD8+ T cells were sorted. The sequencing here drew on CD4+ T cells sorted from blood, taken at week 0. V is TRBV30 and J is TRBJ2-1; D ambiguous. This TCR came from a human donor with alopecia areata. CDR3 DNA: TGTGCCTGGAGTCAGTTGTCTTACAATGAGCAGTTCTTC. Translating it yields CAWSQLSYNEQFF.